This T cell receptor (beta chain) appears in the sequencing data of a study of T cell therapy after organ transplantation. Study context: Up to 6 doses were given at 2-week intervals. Responders numbered eight and nonresponders two among 10 or so patients. Study results and caveats: Antirejection and antiviral medication effects could not be assessed. Low CD8+ T cell yield possibly reduced coverage, hiding nonresponder expansions.

Notes on this clone: Its antigen is still unknown.

TCRdb's copy holds only in-frame clones and misses some; the assay was immunoSEQ multiplex PCR. There are about 48,000 clones in the sample; about 94% occur only once, and 2.5% to 3.5% lies in the top ten. Trimming pared 4 bases from V and 5 bases from J, leaving 8 bases between. CDR3 size: 12 residues. Germline CDR1 MGHDK, CDR2 SYGVNS. This specimen consisted of CD8+ T cells from blood, obtained before autologous CMV-specific T cell therapy. This chain joins TRBV25-1 and TRBJ1-2, with D possibly being TRBD1 (5 bases). This clonotype was sampled from a human patient who had received a solid organ transplant and had CMV disease. The chain's CDR3 is CASSAEGYGYTF. The DNA of the CDR3 is TGTGCCAGCAGTGCCGAGGGGTATGGCTACACCTTC.